Below are 10 T cell receptor beta chains sequenced from a single sample in a study of T cell clonality in common variable immunodeficiency. Findings and limits, study-wide: In common variable immunodeficiency, TCR beta chains reportedly carried fewer deletions and N-nucleotide insertions.

TCRdb keeps only in-frame clones here, not all; method: immunoSEQ multiplex PCR. The sample was found to contain about 35,000 clones, and every one recurs. The antigens these receptors bind are not known. The sequenced sample consisted of peripheral blood mononuclear cells. The receptors shown here come from a human donor with common variable immunodeficiency.

Remarks on this clone: The read finishes 3 residues shy of the CDR3 end, and the germline J gene is used to complete it. The J gene is TRBJ2-3, the V gene TRBV30; perhaps TRBD2 as D (6 bases). Trimming removed 2 bases from V and 4 bases from J, with 16 bases in between. CDR1 GTSNPN and CDR2 SVGIG come from the germline V gene (reference sequence). This CDR3 is 15 amino acids long. The CDR3 loop is CAWSRAETGADTQYF. Partial CDR3 DNA: TGTGCCTGGAGTCGGGCTGAGACGGGGGCAGATACG.

Notes on this clone: The read stops 3 residues short of the end of the CDR3; the missing end is completed from the germline J gene. The chain carries TRBV20-1 and TRBJ2-7; 7 bases match TRBD1. The V segment lost 6 bases and the J segment 1 base; nucleotides outside the gene matches: 9. Germline V lookup: CDR1 DFQATT, CDR2 SNEGSKA (reference sequence). The CDR3 contains 14 residues. CDR3 DNA, as far as it was read: TGCAGTGCCTTTTCGACAGGGCGATCCTACGAG. Translating gives CSAFSTGRSYE. The CDR3 as a whole reads CSAFSTGRSYEQYF.

This clone was detected ten times or more. The CDR3 end lies 3 residues beyond the end of the read and is filled in from the germline J gene. The chain is built from TRBV19 and TRBJ1-2; D possibly corresponds to TRBD1 (5 bases). The length of the CDR3 is 13 residues. Germline CDR1 reads LNHDA; CDR2 reads SQIVND (reference sequence). CDR3 in amino acids: CASSENQGGGYTF. The DNA read from the CDR3 is TGTGCCAGTAGTGAAAATCAGGGCGGCGGC.

Turning to this clone: The missing CDR3 end, 3 residues past where the read stops, is filled in from the germline J gene. The chain couples TRBV6-2 or TRBV6-3 to TRBJ2-5; D gene uncertain. This CDR3 has 14 amino acids. V was cut by 7 bases and J by 4 bases, with 16 bases left in between. Germline loops: CDR1 MNHEY, CDR2 SVGEGT. The CDR3 loop is CASTVSVSGETQYF. The CDR3 bases that were read are TGTGCCAGCACCGTAAGCGTATCCGGAGAGACC.

Turning to this clone: The read finishes 3 residues shy of the CDR3 end, and the germline J gene is used to complete it. J is TRBJ2-3 and V is TRBV2, with 13 bases that match TRBD2. The V segment lost 4 bases and the J segment 1 base; nucleotides outside the gene matches: 11. This CDR3 has 19 amino acids. From germline, CDR1 is SNHLY and CDR2 FYNNEI. The covered CDR3 bases are TGTGCCAGCAGTGCCGGGACTAGCGGGACGTTCGGCCGCACAGATACG. Translated: CASSAGTSGTFGRTDT. The complete CDR3 sequence is CASSAGTSGTFGRTDTQYF. The full variable domain, completed using reference TRBV2 and TRBJ2-3, is EPEVTQTPSHQVTQMGQEVILRCVPISNHLYFYWYRQILGQKVEFLVSFYNNEISEKSEIFDDQFSVERPDGSNFTLKIRSTKLEDSAMYFCASSAGTSGTFGRTDTQYFGPGTRLTVL.

This clone was recorded many times. The read ends 3 residues early relative to the CDR3; the germline J gene fills the gap. The gene calls are TRBV10-3 and TRBJ2-7; perhaps TRBD2 as D (7 bases). V lost 2 bases and J 2 bases, leaving 13 bases between the germline ends. Per the germline V gene, CDR1 is ENHRY and CDR2 is SYGVKD. The CDR3 loop spans 15 amino acids. The covered CDR3 bases are TGTGCCATCAGTGAGGGGTTGGGGGGGCCCTACGAG. Translated: CAISEGLGGPYE. The full CDR3 is CAISEGLGGPYEQYF.

This clone was counted at least ten times. CDR3 bases read: TGTGCCAGCAGCCTTAGACAGTTCTACGAG. This translates into CASSLRQFYE. The whole CDR3 protein is CASSLRQFYEQYF. This chain uses TRBV7-2 with TRBJ2-7, with D maybe TRBD1 (5 bases). The read is 3 residues too short to cover the CDR3 end, so that end is filled in from the germline J gene. The V and J ends lost 5 bases and 3 bases respectively, with 11 bases between them. The V gene's germline CDR1 is SGHTA and CDR2 FQGNSA. The CDR3 spans 13 residues.

Regarding this clone: The CDR3 goes on 3 residues after the read ends, and that part is filled in from the germline J gene. The chain recombines TRBV19 with TRBJ2-6; tentative D call: TRBD2 (6 bases). CDR1 and CDR2 from the germline V gene are LNHDA and SQIVND (reference sequence). V lost 4 bases to trimming and J lost 2 bases, with 9 bases between them. This CDR3 is 15 amino acids long. The CDR3 is CASSRIAAGANVLTF. The CDR3 bases that were read are TGTGCCAGTAGTAGGATAGCGGCTGGGGCCAACGTC.

This clone was observed at least ten times. Sequencing ends 3 residues short of the CDR3 end; the germline J gene provides the rest. The chain couples TRBV11-2 to TRBJ2-7, with D perhaps TRBD2 (6 bases). Germline V gene sequence: CDR1 SGHAT, CDR2 FQNNGV. V lost 3 bases, J lost 3 bases, and 12 bases lay in between. The CDR3 totals 14 residues. CDR3 sequence reads: CASSFGGTGYEQYF. The DNA read from the CDR3 is TGTGCCAGCAGCTTCGGGGGAACGGGCTACGAG.

This clone has ten or more counts. The CDR3 extends 3 residues past the end of the read, so its final part is completed from the germline J gene. The chain employs TRBV19 and TRBJ2-3; 11 bases align to TRBD2. This CDR3 contains 17 residues. The V segment lost 1 base and the J segment 5 bases; nucleotides outside the gene matches: 8. From germline, CDR1 is LNHDA and CDR2 SQIVND (reference sequence). This CDR3 reads CASSIGIAGGPQDTQYF. The DNA read from the CDR3 is TGTGCCAGTAGTATAGGAATAGCGGGAGGGCCACAAGATACG.